This TCR beta chain derives from a study of OX40 agonist ivuxolimab in advanced cancers. Study-wide results and caveats: At 0.1 to 3.0 mg/kg and by week 6, CD4+ and CD8+ T cells in the blood had expanded clonally. The study found that CD8+ T cells averaged more expanded clones than CD4+.

As concerns this clone: Its antigen is still unknown.

Trimming left V 4 bases short and J 5 bases short, with 11 bases between. This CDR3 is built from 13 residues. Germline-derived CDR1 and CDR2 are MGHRA and YSYEKL. The method was immunoSEQ multiplex PCR; TCRdb's version includes in-frame clones alone and lacks a portion of them. The sample contains roughly 42,000 clones, around 87% of which appear only once. This sequence originates from an adult with an advanced solid tumor such as melanoma, head and neck, liver or kidney cancer. The sequenced sample was CD4+ or CD8+ T cells sorted from blood, obtained in a trial of the OX40 agonist ivuxolimab. The chain uses TRBV4-1 and TRBJ1-1; D remains unclear. CDR3 sequence (DNA): TGCGCCAGCAGCCGTGGCGCGGGGACTGAAGCTTTCTTT. It specifies CASSRGAGTEAFF.